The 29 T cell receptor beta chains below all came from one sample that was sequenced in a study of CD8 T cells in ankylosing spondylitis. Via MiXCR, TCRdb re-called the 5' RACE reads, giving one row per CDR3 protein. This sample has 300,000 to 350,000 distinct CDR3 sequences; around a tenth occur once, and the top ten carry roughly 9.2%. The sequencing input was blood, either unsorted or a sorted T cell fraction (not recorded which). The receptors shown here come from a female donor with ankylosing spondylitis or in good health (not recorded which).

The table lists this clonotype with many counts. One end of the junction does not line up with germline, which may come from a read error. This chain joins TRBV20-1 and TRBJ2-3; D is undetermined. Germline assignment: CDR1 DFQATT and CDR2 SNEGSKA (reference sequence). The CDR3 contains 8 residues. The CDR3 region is CSASTVTF. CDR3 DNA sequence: TGCAGTGCTAGTACGGTCACCTTT.

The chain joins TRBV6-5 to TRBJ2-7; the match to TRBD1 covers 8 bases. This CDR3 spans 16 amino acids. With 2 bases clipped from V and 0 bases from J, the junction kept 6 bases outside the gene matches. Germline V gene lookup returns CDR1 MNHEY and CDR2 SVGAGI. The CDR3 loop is CASSYRGQASSYEQYF. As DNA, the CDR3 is TGTGCCAGCAGTTACAGGGGACAGGCGAGCTCCTACGAGCAGTACTTC.

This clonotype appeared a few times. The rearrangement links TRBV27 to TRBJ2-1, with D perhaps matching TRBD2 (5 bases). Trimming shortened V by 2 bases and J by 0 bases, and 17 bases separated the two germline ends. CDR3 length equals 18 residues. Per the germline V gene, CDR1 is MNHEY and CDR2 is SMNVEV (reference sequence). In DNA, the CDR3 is TGTGCCAGCAGTTTAGGGATAACTAGAAAAAACTCCTACAATGAGCAGTTCTTC. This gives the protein CASSLGITRKNSYNEQFF.

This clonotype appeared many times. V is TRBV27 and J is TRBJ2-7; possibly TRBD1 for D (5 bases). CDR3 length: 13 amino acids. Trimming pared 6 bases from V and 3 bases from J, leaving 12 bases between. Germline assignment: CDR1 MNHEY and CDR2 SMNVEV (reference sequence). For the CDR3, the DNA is TGTGCCAGCAGGGATTTCAGGGTCTACGAGCAGTACTTC. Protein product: CASRDFRVYEQYF.

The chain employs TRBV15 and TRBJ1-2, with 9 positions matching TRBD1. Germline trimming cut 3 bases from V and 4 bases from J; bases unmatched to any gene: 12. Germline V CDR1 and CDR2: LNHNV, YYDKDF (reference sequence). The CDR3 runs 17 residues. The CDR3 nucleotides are TGTGCCACCAGCAGCCCACTAGACAGGGGGAAGGGCTATGGCTACACCTTC. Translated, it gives CATSSPLDRGKGYGYTF.

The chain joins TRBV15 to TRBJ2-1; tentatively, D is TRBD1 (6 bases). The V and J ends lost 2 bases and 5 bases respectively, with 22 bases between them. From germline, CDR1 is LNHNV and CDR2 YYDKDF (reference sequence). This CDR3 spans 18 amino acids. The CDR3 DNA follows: TGTGCCACCAGCAGATCTGGAAGGACAGCTCTATACCACAATGAGCAGTTCTTC. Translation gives CATSRSGRTALYHNEQFF.

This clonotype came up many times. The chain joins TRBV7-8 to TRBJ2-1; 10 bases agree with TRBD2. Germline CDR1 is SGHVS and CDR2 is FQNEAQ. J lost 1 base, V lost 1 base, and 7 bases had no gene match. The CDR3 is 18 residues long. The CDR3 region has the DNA TGTGCCAGCAGCTTAGAGGAGGTAGCGGGGGGTTCCTACAATGAGCAGTTCTTC. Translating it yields CASSLEEVAGGSYNEQFF.

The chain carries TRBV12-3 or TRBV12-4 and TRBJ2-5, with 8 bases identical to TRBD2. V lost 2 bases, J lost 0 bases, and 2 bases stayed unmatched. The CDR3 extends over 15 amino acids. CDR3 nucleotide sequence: TGTGCCAGCAGTTTATGGCGGGGGGACCAAGAGACCCAGTACTTC. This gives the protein CASSLWRGDQETQYF.

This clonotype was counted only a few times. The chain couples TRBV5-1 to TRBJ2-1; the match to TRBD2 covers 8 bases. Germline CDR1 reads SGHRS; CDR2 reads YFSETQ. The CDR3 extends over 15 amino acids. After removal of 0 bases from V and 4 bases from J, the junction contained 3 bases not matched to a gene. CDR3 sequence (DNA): TGCGCCAGCAGCTTGGATAGCGGGGCTTACAATGAGCAGTTCTTC. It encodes CASSLDSGAYNEQFF.

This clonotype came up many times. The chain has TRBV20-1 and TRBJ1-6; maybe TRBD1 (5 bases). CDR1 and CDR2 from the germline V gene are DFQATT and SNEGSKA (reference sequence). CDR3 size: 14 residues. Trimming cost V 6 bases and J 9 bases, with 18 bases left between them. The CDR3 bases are TGCAGTGCGCAGTACGACAGTGAGCCTTCACCCCTCCACTTT. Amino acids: CSAQYDSEPSPLHF.

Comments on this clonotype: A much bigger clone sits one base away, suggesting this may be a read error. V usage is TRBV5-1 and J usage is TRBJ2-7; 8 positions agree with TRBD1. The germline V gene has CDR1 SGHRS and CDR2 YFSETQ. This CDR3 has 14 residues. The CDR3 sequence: CASGWWTGSSEPYF. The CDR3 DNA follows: TGCGCCAGCGGATGGTGGACAGGGTCGAGCGAGCCGTACTTC.

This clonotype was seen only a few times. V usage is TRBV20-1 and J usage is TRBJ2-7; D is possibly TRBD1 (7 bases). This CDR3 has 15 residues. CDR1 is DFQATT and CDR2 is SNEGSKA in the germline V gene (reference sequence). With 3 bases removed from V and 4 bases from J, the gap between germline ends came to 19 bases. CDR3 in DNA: TGCAGTGCTAGCAGGGGGACACGGGGGCCTTACGAGCAGTACTTC. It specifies CSASRGTRGPYEQYF.

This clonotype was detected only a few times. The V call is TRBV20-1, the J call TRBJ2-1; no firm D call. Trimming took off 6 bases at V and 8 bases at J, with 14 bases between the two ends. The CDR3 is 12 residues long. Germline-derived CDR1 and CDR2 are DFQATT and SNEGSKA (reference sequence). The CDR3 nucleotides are TGCAGTGCCCAGAGACGGGTCGATGAGCAGTTCTTC. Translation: CSAQRRVDEQFF.

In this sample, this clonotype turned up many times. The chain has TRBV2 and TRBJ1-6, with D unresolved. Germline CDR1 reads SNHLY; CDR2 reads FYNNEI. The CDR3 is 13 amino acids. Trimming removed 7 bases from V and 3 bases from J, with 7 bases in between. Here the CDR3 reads CASNQDYNSPLHF. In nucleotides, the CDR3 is TGTGCCAGCAATCAGGACTATAATTCACCCCTCCACTTT.

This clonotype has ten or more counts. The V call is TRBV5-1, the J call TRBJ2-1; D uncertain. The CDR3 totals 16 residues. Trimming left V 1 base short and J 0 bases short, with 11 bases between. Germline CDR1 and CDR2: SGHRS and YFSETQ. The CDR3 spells CASSLMPGSSYNEQFF. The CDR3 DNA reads TGCGCCAGCAGCTTGATGCCAGGCAGCTCCTACAATGAGCAGTTCTTC.

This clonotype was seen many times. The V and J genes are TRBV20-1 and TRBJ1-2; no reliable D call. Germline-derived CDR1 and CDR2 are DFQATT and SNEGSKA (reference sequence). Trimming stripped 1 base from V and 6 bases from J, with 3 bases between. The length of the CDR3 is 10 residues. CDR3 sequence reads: CSARADGYTF. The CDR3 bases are TGCAGTGCTAGAGCAGATGGCTACACCTTC.

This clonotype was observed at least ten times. The CDR3 protein is CSGPSTLNSPLHF. The CDR3 nucleotides are TGCAGTGGCCCGTCCACGTTGAATTCACCCCTCCACTTT. The chain uses TRBV20-1 and TRBJ1-6; D gene ambiguous. CDR1 DFQATT and CDR2 SNEGSKA come from the germline V gene (reference sequence). Between the trimmed V and J ends, which lost 7 bases and 7 bases, there was a span of 14 bases. This CDR3 is built from 13 residues.

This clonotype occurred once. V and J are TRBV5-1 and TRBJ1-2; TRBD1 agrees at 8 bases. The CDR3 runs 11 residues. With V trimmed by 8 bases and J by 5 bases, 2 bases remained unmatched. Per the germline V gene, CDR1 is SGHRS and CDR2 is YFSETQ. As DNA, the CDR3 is TGCGCCAGTGGGACAGGTTATGGCTACACCTTC. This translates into CASGTGYGYTF.

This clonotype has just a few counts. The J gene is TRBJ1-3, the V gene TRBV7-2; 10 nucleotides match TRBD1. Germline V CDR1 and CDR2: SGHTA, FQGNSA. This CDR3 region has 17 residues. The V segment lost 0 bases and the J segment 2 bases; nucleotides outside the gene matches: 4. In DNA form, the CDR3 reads TGTGCCAGCAGCTTAGCTAAGACAGGGGGCGCTGGAAACACCATATATTTT. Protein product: CASSLAKTGGAGNTIYF.

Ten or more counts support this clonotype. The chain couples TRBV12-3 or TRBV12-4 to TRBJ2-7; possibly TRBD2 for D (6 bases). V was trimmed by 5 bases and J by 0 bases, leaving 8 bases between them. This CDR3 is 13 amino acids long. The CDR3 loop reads CASSRTISYEQYF. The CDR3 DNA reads TGTGCCAGCAGTCGGACTATCTCCTACGAGCAGTACTTC.

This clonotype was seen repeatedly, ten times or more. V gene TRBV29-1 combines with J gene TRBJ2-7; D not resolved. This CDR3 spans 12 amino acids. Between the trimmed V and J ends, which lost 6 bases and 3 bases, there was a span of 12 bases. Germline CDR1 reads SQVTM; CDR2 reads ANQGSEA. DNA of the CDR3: TGCAGCGTGGGGTCCGGTTTCTACGAGCAGTACTTC. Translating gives CSVGSGFYEQYF.

This CDR3 reads CASSFGLAGETQYF. CDR3 sequence (DNA): TGTGCCAGCAGCTTTGGACTAGCGGGAGAGACCCAGTACTTC. The genes are TRBV7-2 and TRBJ2-5; 11 nucleotides line up with TRBD2. Germline V CDR1 and CDR2: SGHTA, FQGNSA. This CDR3 has 14 amino acids. Trimming removed 3 bases from V and 4 bases from J; junction bases left unmatched: 1.

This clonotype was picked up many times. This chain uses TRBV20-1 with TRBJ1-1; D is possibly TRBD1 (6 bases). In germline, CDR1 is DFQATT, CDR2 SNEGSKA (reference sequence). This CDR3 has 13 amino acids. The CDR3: CSYPNRAGTEAFF. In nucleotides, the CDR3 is TGCAGCTACCCAAACAGGGCTGGCACTGAAGCTTTCTTT.

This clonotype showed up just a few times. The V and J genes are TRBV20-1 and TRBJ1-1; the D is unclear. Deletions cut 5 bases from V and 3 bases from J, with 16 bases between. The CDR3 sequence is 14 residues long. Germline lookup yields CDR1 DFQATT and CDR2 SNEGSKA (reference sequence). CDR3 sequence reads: CSAARDLPYTEAFF. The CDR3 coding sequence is TGCAGTGCTGCCCGTGATCTCCCTTACACTGAAGCTTTCTTT.

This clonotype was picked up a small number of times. The CDR3 nucleotides read TGCGCCAGCAGCCAGGGGGGTAGGGCTAACTATGGCTACACCTTC. Translating gives CASSQGGRANYGYTF. The gene calls are TRBV4-1 and TRBJ1-2; D perhaps matches TRBD1 (5 bases). The V and J ends lost 3 bases and 0 bases respectively, with 11 bases between them. The CDR3 is 15 amino acids. The germline V gene has CDR1 MGHRA and CDR2 YSYEKL.

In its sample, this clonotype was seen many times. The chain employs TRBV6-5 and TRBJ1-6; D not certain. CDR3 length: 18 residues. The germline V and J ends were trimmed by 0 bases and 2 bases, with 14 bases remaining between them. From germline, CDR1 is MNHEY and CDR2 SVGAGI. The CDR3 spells CASSYSFRARTYNSPLHF. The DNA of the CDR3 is TGTGCCAGCAGTTACTCGTTTAGGGCTAGGACCTATAATTCACCCCTCCACTTT.

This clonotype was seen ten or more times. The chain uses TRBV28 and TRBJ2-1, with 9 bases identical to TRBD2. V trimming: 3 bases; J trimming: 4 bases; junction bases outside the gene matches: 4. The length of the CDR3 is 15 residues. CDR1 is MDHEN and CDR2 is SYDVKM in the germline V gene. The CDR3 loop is CASSFSGGLYNEQFF. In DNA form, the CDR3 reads TGTGCCAGCAGTTTTAGCGGGGGACTATACAATGAGCAGTTCTTC.

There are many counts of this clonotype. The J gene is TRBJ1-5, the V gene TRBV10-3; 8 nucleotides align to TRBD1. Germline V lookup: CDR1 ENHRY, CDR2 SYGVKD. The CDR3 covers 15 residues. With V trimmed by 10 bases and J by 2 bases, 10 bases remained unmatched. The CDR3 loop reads CATKDRDAGNQPQHF. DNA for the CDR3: TGTGCCACCAAGGACAGGGACGCTGGCAATCAGCCCCAGCATTTT.

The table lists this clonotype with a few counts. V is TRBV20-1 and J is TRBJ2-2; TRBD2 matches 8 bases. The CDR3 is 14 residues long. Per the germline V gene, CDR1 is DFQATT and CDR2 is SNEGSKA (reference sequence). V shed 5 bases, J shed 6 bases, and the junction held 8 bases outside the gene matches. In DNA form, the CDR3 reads TGCAGTGCTGCCCCGGGACTAGTGCCCGGGGAGCTGTTTTTT. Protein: CSAAPGLVPGELFF.